Following are 22 T cell receptor beta chains from one sample sequenced in a study of T cell responses to AZD1222 COVID-19 vaccine. Sequenced by immunoSEQ multiplex PCR; TCRdb stores in-frame clones only, minus some. Among some 97,000 clones listed, around nine tenths were seen once. The input for sequencing was peripheral blood, taken on day 0 of AZD1222 vaccination. The receptors shown here come from an adult in good health.

This clone has only a few counts. The rearrangement joins TRBV4-1 to TRBJ2-3, with D perhaps matching TRBD2 (7 bases). Trimming stripped 0 bases from V and 2 bases from J, with 18 bases between. The germline V gene has CDR1 MGHRA and CDR2 YSYEKL. There are 18 residues in the CDR3. CDR3 sequence: CASSQEGGGPPDTDTQYF. The DNA of the CDR3 is TGCGCCAGCAGCCAAGAAGGCGGGGGCCCGCCGGACACAGATACGCAGTATTTT.

This chain uses TRBV6-5 with TRBJ2-5; no clear D gene. V lost 7 bases to trimming and J lost 2 bases, with 17 bases between them. The CDR3 is made up of 15 amino acids. Per germline, CDR1 MNHEY and CDR2 SVGAGI. CDR3 residues: CASTYNRRAQETQYF. CDR3 in DNA: TGTGCCAGCACCTATAACCGTAGGGCACAAGAGACCCAGTACTTC.

This clone appeared once. The chain recombines TRBV7-6 with TRBJ1-6; weak D call: TRBD1 (5 bases). The CDR3 contains 15 residues. V was pared by 1 base and J by 10 bases, with 14 bases between. Germline loops: CDR1 SGHVS, CDR2 FNYEAQ. The DNA for the CDR3 is TGTGCCAGCAGCTTAGATGGGAAGGGGCGGTCACCCCTCCACTTT. Encoded protein: CASSLDGKGRSPLHF.

This clone was seen a single time. The chain combines TRBV7-8 with TRBJ2-5; a weak D match, TRBD2 (6 bases). Trimming took off 2 bases at V and 2 bases at J, with 9 bases between the two ends. The CDR3 is 14 residues long. Germline CDR1 reads SGHVS; CDR2 reads FQNEAQ. The CDR3 DNA is TGTGCCAGCAGCTTACAGCGGGCACAAGAGACCCAGTACTTC. Translating gives CASSLQRAQETQYF.

The V and J genes are TRBV19 and TRBJ1-6; the match to TRBD1 covers 7 bases. Per the germline V gene, CDR1 is LNHDA and CDR2 is SQIVND (reference sequence). CDR3 length equals 16 residues. Trimming cost V 0 bases and J 7 bases; bases outside gene matches: 6. The DNA for the CDR3 is TGTGCCAGTAGTATAGAGGGACAGCGGGGAAATTCACCCCTCCACTTT. It encodes CASSIEGQRGNSPLHF.

The rearrangement links TRBV6-5 to TRBJ1-6; the match to TRBD1 covers 7 bases. Germline V lookup: CDR1 MNHEY, CDR2 SVGAGI. This CDR3 is built from 15 residues. With V trimmed by 6 bases and J by 10 bases, 12 bases remained unmatched. The CDR3 DNA reads TGTGCCAGCAGGTCCTCCGGGACAGTTTACTCACCCCTCCACTTT. Residues: CASRSSGTVYSPLHF.

The gene calls are TRBV29-1 and TRBJ2-2; unclear D gene. Germline assignment: CDR1 SQVTM and CDR2 ANQGSEA. V lost 3 bases and J 1 base, leaving 6 bases between the germline ends. This CDR3 has 13 residues. The CDR3 reads CSVDGMNTGELFF. CDR3 bases: TGCAGCGTTGATGGGATGAACACCGGGGAGCTGTTTTTT.

The genes are TRBV19 and TRBJ2-7; 7 bases agree with TRBD1. CDR1 LNHDA and CDR2 SQIVND come from the germline V gene (reference sequence). This CDR3 has 14 amino acids. V shed 5 bases, J shed 1 base, and the junction held 5 bases outside the gene matches. The CDR3 DNA sequence: TGTGCCAGTAGTCCATCGACAGGGTCCTACGAGCAGTACTTC. Residues: CASSPSTGSYEQYF.

The rearrangement uses TRBV9 and TRBJ2-1, with D perhaps TRBD1 (6 bases). The germline gives CDR1 SGDLS, CDR2 YYNGEE. Trimming took off 4 bases at V and 1 base at J, with 18 bases between the two ends. The CDR3 runs 17 residues. This CDR3 is CASSPLRTAFSYNEQFF. The CDR3 DNA sequence: TGTGCCAGCAGCCCTTTGAGGACAGCCTTTTCCTACAATGAGCAGTTCTTC.

This clone was counted ten times or more. The chain recombines TRBV5-1 with TRBJ2-2; 12 positions agree with TRBD2. The CDR3 consists of 14 residues. Germline CDR1 reads SGHRS; CDR2 reads YFSETQ. V lost 6 bases, J lost 6 bases, and 3 bases stayed unmatched. The CDR3 DNA reads as TGCGCCAGCAAAGGACTAGCGGGGTCCGGGGAGCTGTTTTTT. Translating gives CASKGLAGSGELFF. The whole variable domain, filled in from reference TRBV5-1 and TRBJ2-2, reads KAGVTQTPRYLIKTRGQQVTLSCSPISGHRSVSWYQQTPGQGLQFLFEYFSETQRNKGNFPGRFSGRQFSNSRSEMNVSTLELGDSALYLCASKGLAGSGELFFGEGSRLTVL.

The rearrangement uses TRBV7-9 and TRBJ1-1, with 10 positions matching TRBD1. The germline gives CDR1 SEHNR, CDR2 FQNEAQ (reference sequence). The trim removed 3 bases at V and 8 bases at J, leaving 6 bases unmatched. The CDR3 extends over 14 amino acids. The CDR3 loop is CASSLGGTGEEAFF. As DNA, the CDR3 is TGTGCCAGCAGCTTGGGAGGGACAGGGGAGGAAGCTTTCTTT.

Details on this clone: Mismatch with germline at one junction end may stem from a read error. The chain uses TRBV7-9 and TRBJ2-2, with D perhaps matching TRBD1 or TRBD2 (6 bases each). This CDR3 is 18 amino acids long. Germline V gene sequence: CDR1 SEHNR, CDR2 FQNEAQ (reference sequence). The CDR3 region has the DNA TGTCCCAGTCAACCAAAGCCCGGGGGCGGGCCGGGGACCGGGGAGCTGTTTTTT. The encoded protein is CPSQPKPGGGPGTGELFF.

The V and J genes are TRBV7-9 and TRBJ1-1, with 7 bases lining up with TRBD1. The J segment lost 7 bases and the V segment lost 5 bases, leaving 7 bases of the junction unmatched. The CDR3 loop spans 13 amino acids. In germline, CDR1 is SEHNR, CDR2 FQNEAQ (reference sequence). The CDR3 region is CASSVQGSSEAFF. CDR3 sequence (DNA): TGTGCCAGCAGCGTACAGGGGAGTAGTGAAGCTTTCTTT.

The chain has TRBV30 and TRBJ2-5; 8 nucleotides match TRBD2. V was clipped by 3 bases and J by 5 bases; unmatched bases: 8. Germline assignment: CDR1 GTSNPN and CDR2 SVGIG (reference sequence). The CDR3 is made up of 14 amino acids. In DNA, the CDR3 is TGTGCCTGGAGAAACTCGGGGGGGATCGAGACCCAGTACTTC. As protein: CAWRNSGGIETQYF.

This clone was counted once. V gene TRBV18 combines with J gene TRBJ1-2, with 7 bases identical to TRBD1. The CDR3 is made up of 15 amino acids. V trimming: 0 bases; J trimming: 4 bases; junction bases outside the gene matches: 5. Germline V gives CDR1 KGHSH, CDR2 LQKENI. The CDR3 region is CASSPPDRRGYGYTF. Written as DNA, the CDR3 is TGTGCCAGCTCACCACCGGACAGGAGAGGCTATGGCTACACCTTC.

The V and J genes are TRBV6-4 and TRBJ2-6, with a weak D call TRBD1 (6 bases). The CDR3 length is 14 residues. The V and J ends lost 9 bases and 2 bases respectively, with 11 bases between them. The V gene's germline CDR1 is MRHNA and CDR2 SNTAGT. The CDR3 spells CARLQGAGANVLTF. The CDR3 nucleotides read TGTGCCAGACTACAGGGTGCTGGGGCCAACGTCCTGACTTTC.

This clone is a singleton in its sample. The rearrangement links TRBV28 to TRBJ2-7, with no clear D. V was clipped by 5 bases and J by 6 bases, with 14 bases between them. This CDR3 comprises 13 residues. The germline CDR1 and CDR2 sequences are MDHEN and SYDVKM. CDR3 DNA: TGTGCCAGCAGTACTACGGCCCCCCTCGAGCAGTACTTC. Its translation is CASSTTAPLEQYF.

The rearrangement uses TRBV5-1 and TRBJ1-3; D perhaps matches TRBD1 (6 bases). CDR3 length equals 16 residues. Germline values: CDR1 SGHRS, CDR2 YFSETQ. V lost 2 bases and J lost 2, with 14 bases in between. This chain's CDR3 is CASSFTSQGAGNTIYF. In DNA, the CDR3 is TGCGCCAGCAGCTTTACTTCACAGGGAGCTGGAAACACCATATATTTT.

The V gene is TRBV2, the J gene TRBJ1-2; no firm D call. The CDR3 spans 13 residues. V gave up 7 bases and J gave up 7 bases, with 16 bases separating them. Germline values: CDR1 SNHLY, CDR2 FYNNEI. The CDR3 bases are TGTGCCAGCACCTCCGGGCAGGTCAGTGGCTACACCTTC. Translated: CASTSGQVSGYTF.

The rearrangement links TRBV3-1 (or the pseudogene TRBV3-2) to TRBJ1-5; a possible D gene is TRBD1 (5 bases). Germline assignment: CDR1 LGHDT and CDR2 YNNKEL (reference sequence). The V and J ends lost 4 bases and 4 bases respectively, with 14 bases between them. This CDR3 contains 15 residues. The CDR3 DNA follows: TGTGCCAGCAGCCCCACCGGCCAGGGAAATCAGCCCCAGCATTTT. The encoded protein is CASSPTGQGNQPQHF.

The V and J genes are TRBV30 and TRBJ2-1; 14 bases align to TRBD2. Germline V lookup: CDR1 GTSNPN, CDR2 SVGIG (reference sequence). CDR3 size: 16 residues. After removal of 4 bases from V and 7 bases from J, the junction contained 9 bases not matched to a gene. This chain's CDR3 is CAWIGLAGGLGNEQFF. CDR3 nucleotides: TGTGCCTGGATTGGACTAGCGGGAGGTCTAGGGAATGAGCAGTTCTTC.

The rearrangement joins TRBV28 to TRBJ1-3; 7 nucleotides agree with TRBD1. This CDR3 has 15 amino acids. CDR1 and CDR2 from the germline V gene are MDHEN and SYDVKM. The J segment lost 4 bases and the V segment lost 6 bases, leaving 9 bases of the junction unmatched. The CDR3 here is CASRKQGIGGNTIYF. The CDR3 region has the DNA TGTGCCAGCAGAAAACAGGGGATAGGAGGAAACACCATATATTTT.